A selection of T cell receptor beta chains follows, all from one sample in a study of control samples from healthy donors and cancer patients. TCRdb's table, derived via immunoSEQ multiplex PCR, lists solely in-frame clones and lacks some. The sample yields about 130,000 clones, just under 90% seen once. Input material: PBMCs. The receptors were sampled from a man aged 45-65 years with head and neck cancer. Both conserved end residues are part of each CDR3. The D gene is left open where the match is weak. Rows may omit the clone size; those that give it use once, few, many or a size class.

clone_size,j_call,v_call,d_call,cdr3_aa,cdr3_nt
NA,TRBJ2-6,TRBV7-3,TRBD1,CASSPREGAAGANVLTF,TGTGCCAGCAGCCCAAGAGAGGGGGCGGCTGGGGCCAACGTCCTGACTTTC
NA,TRBJ1-1,TRBV5-1,TRBD1,CASSLRQQGEGGTEAFF,TGCGCCAGCAGCTTACGTCAACAGGGGGAAGGCGGCACTGAAGCTTTCTTT
NA,TRBJ1-4,TRBV12-3/TRBV12-4,NA,CASSLGEREKLFF,TGTGCCAGCAGTTTGGGAGAGCGAGAAAAACTGTTTTTT
NA,TRBJ2-2,TRBV5-6,NA,CASSLRQINTGELFF,TGTGCCAGCAGCTTGCGGCAGATAAACACCGGGGAGCTGTTTTTT
NA,TRBJ2-7,TRBV5-1,TRBD1,CASSSSRGRPREQYF,TGCGCCAGCAGCTCCTCCAGGGGGCGCCCCCGCGAGCAGTACTTC
NA,TRBJ2-2,TRBV19,NA,CASNSGNTGELFF,TGTGCCAGTAACTCGGGGAACACCGGGGAGCTGTTTTTT
NA,TRBJ1-5,TRBV6-5,TRBD1,CASSRGQGSQPQHF,TGTGCCAGCAGCCGCGGACAGGGCAGTCAGCCCCAGCATTTT
NA,TRBJ2-3,TRBV15,TRBD2,CATSKPLDGGTQYF,TGTGCCACCAGCAAGCCCTTGGACGGGGGGACGCAGTATTTT
NA,TRBJ1-2,TRBV15,TRBD1,CATSRDAGGYYGYTF,TGTGCCACCAGCAGAGATGCAGGGGGCTACTATGGCTACACCTTC
NA,TRBJ2-7,TRBV11-2,TRBD2,CASSLAGSGRAYEQYF,TGTGCCAGCAGCTTAGCGGGGTCCGGGAGGGCCTACGAGCAGTACTTC
NA,TRBJ1-5,TRBV18,NA,CASSPPGPNQPQHF,TGTGCCAGCTCACCACCTGGGCCCAATCAGCCCCAGCATTTT
NA,TRBJ2-2,TRBV25-1,NA,CASSRDSNTGELFF,TGTGCCAGCAGCCGGGACTCCAACACCGGGGAGCTGTTTTTT
NA,TRBJ1-2,TRBV3-1/TRBV3-2,NA,CASSQDRTAPGYTF,TGTGCCAGCAGCCAAGATAGGACGGCACCTGGCTACACCTTC
NA,TRBJ1-2,TRBV2,NA,CASSEVARGGSYGYTF,TGTGCCAGCAGTGAAGTTGCAAGGGGCGGGTCCTATGGCTACACCTTC
few,TRBJ1-4,TRBV7-2,NA,CASSSSPNEKLFF,TGTGCCAGCAGCTCCTCGCCGAATGAAAAACTGTTTTTT
NA,TRBJ1-2,TRBV7-9,NA,CASSEESRGWYGYTF,TGTGCCAGCAGCGAAGAGTCTAGGGGTTGGTATGGCTACACCTTC
NA,TRBJ2-1,TRBV19,NA,CASSRGQSYNEQFF,TGTGCCAGTTCGAGGGGTCAATCCTACAATGAGCAGTTCTTC
NA,TRBJ1-2,TRBV10-1,TRBD1,CASSDGSGTGGSLNYGYTF,TGCGCCAGCAGTGATGGCTCCGGGACAGGGGGCTCCCTAAACTATGGCTACACCTTC
NA,TRBJ1-1,TRBV15,NA,CATSQLDVKGTEAFF,TGTGCCACCAGCCAACTTGACGTGAAAGGCACTGAAGCTTTCTTT
NA,TRBJ1-6,TRBV5-8,NA,CASSLGQGITYNSPLHF,TGTGCCAGCAGCTTGGGTCAGGGGATTACCTATAATTCACCCCTCCACTTT
NA,TRBJ2-3,TRBV18,TRBD1,CASSPGQGRSDTQYF,TGTGCCAGCTCACCAGGACAGGGGAGATCAGATACGCAGTATTTT
NA,TRBJ1-1,TRBV30,NA,CAWSGQANTEAFF,TGTGCCTGGAGTGGACAGGCGAACACTGAAGCTTTCTTT
NA,TRBJ2-7,TRBV28,NA,CASSSSQGSYEQYF,TGTGCCAGCAGTTCCTCACAGGGATCCTACGAGCAGTACTTC
NA,TRBJ1-3,TRBV6-1,TRBD1,CASSEDTGTGTLGNTIYF,TGTGCCAGCAGTGAAGATACCGGGACAGGGACCCTTGGAAACACCATATATTTT
few,TRBJ2-7,TRBV6-1,TRBD1,CASSEAWGQGYEQYF,TGTGCCAGCAGTGAAGCGTGGGGACAGGGTTACGAGCAGTACTTC
NA,TRBJ2-3,TRBV9,NA,CASSVDGGETDTQYF,TGTGCCAGCAGCGTAGACGGCGGGGAGACAGATACGCAGTATTTT
NA,TRBJ2-3,TRBV5-5,TRBD2,CASSLAAGIYTDTQYF,TGTGCCAGCAGCTTGGCAGCGGGGATCTACACAGATACGCAGTATTTT
few,TRBJ2-1,TRBV30,NA,CAWSVRIRAEQFF,TGTGCCTGGAGTGTAAGGATCCGAGCTGAGCAGTTCTTC
NA,TRBJ2-1,TRBV5-1,TRBD2,CASSLGTSSYNEQFF,TGCGCCAGCAGCTTGGGGACTAGCAGTTACAATGAGCAGTTCTTC
NA,TRBJ1-1,TRBV5-1,NA,CASSRGPQNTEAFF,TGCGCCAGCAGCAGGGGACCCCAGAACACTGAAGCTTTCTTT
NA,TRBJ2-7,TRBV5-4,TRBD2,CASSFASGGAGEQYF,TGTGCCAGCAGCTTCGCGAGCGGGGGGGCCGGAGAGCAGTACTTC
NA,TRBJ1-2,TRBV10-2,NA,CASSEPLRGTNYGYTF,TGCGCCAGCAGTGAACCTCTGAGGGGGACTAACTATGGCTACACCTTC
NA,TRBJ1-2,TRBV11-2,NA,CASSLVPGPGGYTF,TGTGCCAGCAGCTTAGTCCCGGGACCGGGGGGCTACACCTTC
NA,TRBJ1-5,TRBV18,NA,CASSGYSNQPQHF,TGTGCCAGCTCGGGGTATAGCAATCAGCCCCAGCATTTT
NA,TRBJ1-5,TRBV3-1/TRBV3-2,NA,CASSQGGGGQPQHF,TGTGCCAGCAGCCAAGGCGGGGGCGGTCAGCCCCAGCATTTT
NA,TRBJ2-1,TRBV2,TRBD1,CASRMGQGALNEQFF,TGTGCCAGCAGGATGGGACAGGGGGCCCTCAATGAGCAGTTCTTC
NA,TRBJ1-1,TRBV11-2,NA,CASSSRVRNTEAFF,TGTGCCAGCAGCTCCAGGGTAAGGAACACTGAAGCTTTCTTT
NA,TRBJ2-2,TRBV10-3,NA,CAISENTGELFF,TGTGCCATCAGTGAGAACACCGGGGAGCTGTTTTTT